Presented here are 26 T cell receptor beta chains from one specimen sequenced in a study of OX40 agonist ivuxolimab in advanced cancers. TCRdb's table, derived via immunoSEQ multiplex PCR, lists solely in-frame clones and lacks some. Of about 66,000 clones listed, 70% to 90% are singletons. The sample in question was CD4+ or CD8+ T cells sorted from blood, obtained in a trial of the OX40 agonist ivuxolimab. The receptors derive from an adult with an advanced solid tumor such as melanoma, head and neck, liver or kidney cancer.

The V and J genes are TRBV2 and TRBJ2-7; D is tentatively TRBD1 or TRBD2 (5 bases each). The CDR3 covers 12 residues. The germline V gene has CDR1 SNHLY and CDR2 FYNNEI. V lost 10 bases, J lost 1 base, and 11 bases lay in between. The CDR3 DNA reads as TGTGCCATAAGGGACGGATCCTACGAGCAGTACTTC. It encodes CAIRDGSYEQYF.

The chain employs TRBV11-1 and TRBJ2-2; D call uncertain. The CDR3 is made up of 13 amino acids. The V end lost 5 bases, the J end lost 6 bases, and 10 bases lay between the germline ends. CDR1 SGHAT and CDR2 FQDESV come from the germline V gene (reference sequence). CDR3 sequence: CASSPIWAGELFF. The CDR3 nucleotides are TGTGCCAGCAGCCCTATCTGGGCCGGGGAGCTGTTTTTT.

The J gene is TRBJ1-5, the V gene TRBV19; D is perhaps TRBD1 (5 bases). Germline CDR1 LNHDA, CDR2 SQIVND (reference sequence). This CDR3 has 14 residues. V lost 8 bases to trimming and J lost 6 bases, with 17 bases between them. The CDR3 coding sequence is TGTGCCAGTTTGGGTAGGGGAGCAATTCAGCCCCAGCATTTT. Its protein product is CASLGRGAIQPQHF.

In this sample, this clone turned up a few times. The chain employs TRBV5-1 and TRBJ1-6; perhaps TRBD1 as D (6 bases). The ends were cut back, 3 bases at V and 5 bases at J, with 15 bases in the middle. This CDR3 has 16 residues. Germline loops: CDR1 SGHRS, CDR2 YFSETQ. CDR3 in DNA: TGCGCCAGCAGCTCAACCCCAGGGGCTAATAATTCACCCCTCCACTTT. Its protein product is CASSSTPGANNSPLHF.

The chain couples TRBV7-6 to TRBJ2-5, with D hard to call. The ends were cut back, 5 bases at V and 2 bases at J, with 6 bases in the middle. Germline CDR1 is SGHVS and CDR2 is FNYEAQ. CDR3 length equals 12 residues. CDR3 region: CASSPIQETQYF. DNA of the CDR3: TGTGCCAGCAGCCCTATACAAGAGACCCAGTACTTC.

The genes are TRBV10-3 and TRBJ1-2, with unresolved D. V lost 0 bases and J 3 bases, leaving 14 bases between the germline ends. This CDR3 comprises 16 residues. Germline lookup yields CDR1 ENHRY and CDR2 SYGVKD. CDR3 sequence: CAISESSVSNDYGYTF. The DNA for the CDR3 is TGTGCCATCAGTGAGTCTAGTGTCAGTAATGACTATGGCTACACCTTC.

The chain joins TRBV7-2 to TRBJ1-2; TRBD1 matches 9 bases. The V and J ends lost 5 bases and 8 bases, in that order; junction bases with no gene match: 3. The CDR3 is 12 amino acids. Germline CDR1 reads SGHTA; CDR2 reads FQGNSA. The CDR3 bases are TGTGCCAGCAGCCCGGACAGGGGAGGCTACACCTTC. Encoded protein: CASSPDRGGYTF. The variable domain in full, completed from reference TRBV7-2 and TRBJ1-2, reads GAGVSQSPSNKVTEKGKDVELRCDPISGHTALYWYRQSLGQGLEFLIYFQGNSAPDKSGLPSDRFSAERTGGSVSTLTIQRTQQEDSAVYLCASSPDRGGYTFGSGTRLTVV.

The table lists this clone with a few counts. The V gene is TRBV10-2, the J gene TRBJ2-7; the match to TRBD1 covers 9 bases. The germline V gene has CDR1 WSHSY and CDR2 SAAADI. J gave up 6 bases and V 4 bases, and 4 bases lay outside the gene matches. This CDR3 region has 13 residues. This chain's CDR3 is CASSAGQGTEQYF. DNA for the CDR3: TGCGCCAGCAGTGCGGGACAGGGAACCGAGCAGTACTTC.

This clone was picked up one time. V usage is TRBV20-1 and J usage is TRBJ1-1, with D uncertain. Germline V CDR1 and CDR2: DFQATT, SNEGSKA (reference sequence). There are 11 residues in the CDR3. Trimming took 5 bases from V and 10 from J, leaving 14 bases between them. The CDR3 sequence: CSAPTRTGAFF. The CDR3 nucleotides read TGCAGTGCTCCTACAAGGACCGGAGCTTTCTTT.

The chain joins TRBV27 to TRBJ1-2, with 7 positions matching TRBD1. From germline, CDR1 is MNHEY and CDR2 SMNVEV (reference sequence). The trim removed 5 bases at V and 0 bases at J, leaving 15 bases unmatched. The CDR3 runs to 18 residues. The DNA for the CDR3 is TGTGCCAGCAGTCCGACAGGGTCTCAGACGGACGCTAACTATGGCTACACCTTC. Protein product: CASSPTGSQTDANYGYTF.

The rearrangement links TRBV2 to TRBJ2-4; D unclear. Germline V gene data show CDR1 as SNHLY and CDR2 as FYNNEI. CDR3 size: 14 residues. V was clipped by 5 bases and J by 0 bases, with 8 bases between them. The CDR3 DNA follows: TGTGCCAGCAGTATCGAAGGAGCCAAAAACATTCAGTACTTC. Protein: CASSIEGAKNIQYF.

The J gene is TRBJ1-6, the V gene TRBV6-6; maybe TRBD1 (6 bases). The CDR3 contains 14 residues. V dropped 6 bases and J dropped 7 bases, with 13 bases sitting between them. CDR1 is MNHNY, CDR2 SVGAGI, per germline (reference sequence). CDR3 residues: CASSLGGLNSPLHF. The CDR3 DNA follows: TGTGCCAGCAGCCTGGGGGGCCTGAATTCACCCCTCCACTTT.

The chain links TRBV20-1 to TRBJ2-5; 7 bases are a match to TRBD1. J was trimmed by 4 bases and V by 6 bases; bases with no gene match: 2. The germline CDR1 and CDR2 sequences are DFQATT and SNEGSKA (reference sequence). The CDR3 is made up of 11 amino acids. CDR3 nucleotide sequence: TGCAGTGCCAGGACAGGAGAGACCCAGTACTTC. This encodes CSARTGETQYF.

The chain recombines TRBV6-5 with TRBJ2-7, with D hard to call. The CDR3 loop spans 14 amino acids. The germline gives CDR1 MNHEY, CDR2 SVGAGI. Trimming shortened V by 5 bases and J by 0 bases, and 11 bases separated the two germline ends. For the CDR3, the DNA is TGTGCCAGCAGTATCGGACGTGGCTCCTACGAGCAGTACTTC. Its translation is CASSIGRGSYEQYF.

The chain links TRBV7-9 to TRBJ2-7, with D tentatively TRBD1 (6 bases). Trimming shortened V by 4 bases and J by 2 bases, and 15 bases separated the two germline ends. Germline V gene sequence: CDR1 SEHNR, CDR2 FQNEAQ (reference sequence). There are 15 residues in the CDR3. This chain's CDR3 is CASSSQGTFTYEQYF. DNA of the CDR3: TGTGCCAGCAGCTCACAAGGGACATTTACCTACGAGCAGTACTTC.

The chain couples TRBV11-2 to TRBJ2-3, with 12 bases fitting TRBD2. With 3 bases clipped from V and 4 bases from J, the junction kept 5 bases outside the gene matches. There are 16 residues in the CDR3. The germline gives CDR1 SGHAT, CDR2 FQNNGV. CDR3 in amino acids: CASSLALAGGSDTQYF. CDR3 DNA sequence: TGTGCCAGCAGCTTGGCCCTAGCGGGGGGGTCAGATACGCAGTATTTT.

The chain couples TRBV6-5 to TRBJ2-1; D might be TRBD1 (5 bases). Germline V gene lookup returns CDR1 MNHEY and CDR2 SVGAGI. V shed 5 bases and J shed 2 bases, with 10 bases lying between them. This CDR3 contains 14 residues. The CDR3 DNA is TGTGCCAGCAGTGCAGGGAATCCCTACAATGAGCAGTTCTTC. This sequence encodes CASSAGNPYNEQFF.

The CDR3 region has the DNA TGTGCCAGCAGTTACGACAGGGGTGCCTACGAGCAGTACTTC. Encoded protein: CASSYDRGAYEQYF. The genes are TRBV6-5 and TRBJ2-7; 8 nucleotides align to TRBD1. CDR3 size: 14 residues. After removal of 2 bases from V and 2 bases from J, the junction contained 2 bases not matched to a gene. Germline V gives CDR1 MNHEY, CDR2 SVGAGI.

The chain couples TRBV28 to TRBJ2-5; 7 nucleotides agree with TRBD1. The CDR3 is 14 amino acids. V trimming: 6 bases; J trimming: 0 bases; junction bases outside the gene matches: 4. Germline-derived CDR1 and CDR2 are MDHEN and SYDVKM. Written as DNA, the CDR3 is TGTGCCAGCAGGGGGACAGCCCACCAAGAGACCCAGTACTTC. As protein: CASRGTAHQETQYF.

V is TRBV29-1 and J is TRBJ2-7; D call uncertain. This CDR3 region has 13 residues. The V end was cut by 6 bases, the J end by 2 bases, with 14 bases between. Germline CDR1 reads SQVTM; CDR2 reads ANQGSEA. The CDR3 here is CSVSRNTAYEQYF. The CDR3 DNA reads TGCAGCGTAAGCCGGAACACAGCCTACGAGCAGTACTTC.

The rearrangement joins TRBV7-2 to TRBJ1-6, with D tentatively TRBD1 (5 bases). The CDR3 sequence is 16 residues long. Germline V gene lookup returns CDR1 SGHTA and CDR2 FQGNSA. Trimming pared 5 bases from V and 9 bases from J, leaving 20 bases between. CDR3 sequence: CASSRIPQGLGSPLHF. The DNA of the CDR3 is TGTGCCAGCAGCCGAATCCCGCAGGGTTTAGGTTCACCCCTCCACTTT.

The gene calls are TRBV9 and TRBJ2-3; D is possibly TRBD2 (5 bases). Germline V CDR1 and CDR2: SGDLS, YYNGEE. The CDR3 has 14 residues. Trimming removed 4 bases from V and 0 bases from J, with 9 bases in between. CDR3 DNA: TGTGCCAGCAGCTTAGGACTGAGCACAGATACGCAGTATTTT. It translates to CASSLGLSTDTQYF. The full variable domain, in which reference TRBV9 and TRBJ2-3 provide the parts outside the CDR3, is DSGVTQTPKHLITATGQRVTLRCSPRSGDLSVYWYQQSLDQGLQFLIQYYNGEERAKGNILERFSAQQFPDLHSELNLSSLELGDSALYFCASSLGLSTDTQYFGPGTRLTVL.

The genes are TRBV5-1 and TRBJ1-4; 12 bases are shared with TRBD1. The V gene's germline CDR1 is SGHRS and CDR2 YFSETQ. The V segment lost 4 bases and the J segment 12 bases; nucleotides outside the gene matches: 7. The length of the CDR3 is 14 residues. Here the CDR3 reads CASSAGTGGEELFF. CDR3 DNA: TGCGCCAGCAGCGCCGGGACAGGGGGCGAAGAACTGTTTTTT. Full variable domain (remainder filled in from reference TRBV5-1 and TRBJ1-4): KAGVTQTPRYLIKTRGQQVTLSCSPISGHRSVSWYQQTPGQGLQFLFEYFSETQRNKGNFPGRFSGRQFSNSRSEMNVSTLELGDSALYLCASSAGTGGEELFFGSGTQLSVL.

This clone was observed a single time. This chain links TRBV2 with TRBJ2-2; TRBD1 matches at 7 bases. Germline loops: CDR1 SNHLY, CDR2 FYNNEI. CDR3 size: 15 residues. The V gene end was trimmed by 4 bases and the J gene end by 2 bases; junction bases not matched to a gene: 4. For the CDR3, the DNA is TGTGCCAGCAGTGCCCGGGACAGAAACACCGGGGAGCTGTTTTTT. Translating gives CASSARDRNTGELFF. The whole variable domain, remainder taken from reference TRBV2 and TRBJ2-2, is EPEVTQTPSHQVTQMGQEVILRCVPISNHLYFYWYRQILGQKVEFLVSFYNNEISEKSEIFDDQFSVERPDGSNFTLKIRSTKLEDSAMYFCASSARDRNTGELFFGEGSRLTVL.

This clone is a singleton in its sample. V usage is TRBV13 and J usage is TRBJ1-1, with D maybe TRBD1 (5 bases). The CDR3 is 18 residues long. Germline V gives CDR1 PRHDT, CDR2 FYEKMQ (reference sequence). The V end was cut by 5 bases, the J end by 1 base, with 23 bases between. The CDR3 DNA reads as TGTGCCAGCAGCGCCCAGGAGTGGGGACTCCTGCCGAACACTGAAGCTTTCTTT. Translating gives CASSAQEWGLLPNTEAFF.

CDR3 in amino acids: CASRAPGTGSYNEQFF. In DNA, the CDR3 is TGTGCCAGCAGGGCTCCCGGGACAGGGTCATACAATGAGCAGTTCTTC. The chain carries TRBV7-3 and TRBJ2-1, with TRBD1 matching 9 bases. Trimming took 6 bases from V and 4 from J; bases not matched to a gene: 10. The CDR3 runs 16 residues. Per the germline V gene, CDR1 is SGHTA and CDR2 is FQGTGA. Together with reference TRBV7-3 and TRBJ2-1, the CDR3 gives the full variable domain: GAGVSQTPSNKVTEKGKYVELRCDPISGHTALYWYRQSLGQGPEFLIYFQGTGAADDSGLPNDRFFAVRPEGSVSTLKIQRTERGDSAVYLCASRAPGTGSYNEQFFGPGTRLTVL.